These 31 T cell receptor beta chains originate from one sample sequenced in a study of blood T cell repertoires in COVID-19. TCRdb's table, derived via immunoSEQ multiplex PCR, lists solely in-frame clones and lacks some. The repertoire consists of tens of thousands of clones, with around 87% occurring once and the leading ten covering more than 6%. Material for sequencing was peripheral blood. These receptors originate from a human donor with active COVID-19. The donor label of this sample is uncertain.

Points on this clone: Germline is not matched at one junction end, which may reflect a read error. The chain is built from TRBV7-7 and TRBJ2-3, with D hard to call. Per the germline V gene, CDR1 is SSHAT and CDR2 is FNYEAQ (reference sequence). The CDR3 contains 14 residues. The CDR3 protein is CASSLLGGTDTQYF. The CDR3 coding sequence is TGTGCTAGCAGCCTTCTCGGAGGCACAGATACGCAGTATTTT.

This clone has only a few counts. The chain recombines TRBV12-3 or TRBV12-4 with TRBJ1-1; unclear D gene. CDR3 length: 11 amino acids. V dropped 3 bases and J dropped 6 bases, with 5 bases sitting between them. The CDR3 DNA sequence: TGTGCCAGCAGTTTGTCTGCTGAAGCTTTCTTT. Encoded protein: CASSLSAEAFF.

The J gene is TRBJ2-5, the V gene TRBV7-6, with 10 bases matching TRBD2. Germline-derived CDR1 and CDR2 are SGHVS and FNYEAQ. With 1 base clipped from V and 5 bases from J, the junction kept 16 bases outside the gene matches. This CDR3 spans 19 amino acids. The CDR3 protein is CASSLGLGAGGPEGETQYF. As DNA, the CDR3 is TGTGCCAGCAGCTTAGGGCTGGGAGCGGGAGGGCCCGAGGGGGAGACCCAGTACTTC. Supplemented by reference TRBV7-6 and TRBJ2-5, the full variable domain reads GAGVSQSPRYKVTKRGQDVALRCDPISGHVSLYWYRQALGQGPEFLTYFNYEAQQDKSGLPNDRFSAERPEGSISTLTIQRTEQRDSAMYRCASSLGLGAGGPEGETQYFGPGTRLLVL.

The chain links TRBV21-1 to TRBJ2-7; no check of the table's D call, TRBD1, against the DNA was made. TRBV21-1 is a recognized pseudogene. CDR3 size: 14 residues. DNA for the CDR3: TGTGCCAGCAGCGAACGGACAGGGATGAACGAGCAGTACTTC. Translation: CASSERTGMNEQYF.

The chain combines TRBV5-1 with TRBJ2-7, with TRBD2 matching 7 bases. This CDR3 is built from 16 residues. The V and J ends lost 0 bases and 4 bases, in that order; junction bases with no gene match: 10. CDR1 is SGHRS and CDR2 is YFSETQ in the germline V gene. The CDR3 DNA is TGCGCCAGCAGCTTGGCCGGAAGCGGGAATTTGTACGAGCAGTACTTC. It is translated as CASSLAGSGNLYEQYF.

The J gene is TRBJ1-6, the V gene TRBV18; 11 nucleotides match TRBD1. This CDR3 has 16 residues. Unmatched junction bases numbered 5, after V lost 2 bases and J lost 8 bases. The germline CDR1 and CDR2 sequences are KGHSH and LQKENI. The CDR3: CASSPAGQGAHSPLHF. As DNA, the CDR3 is TGTGCCAGCTCACCAGCCGGACAGGGGGCACATTCACCCCTCCACTTT. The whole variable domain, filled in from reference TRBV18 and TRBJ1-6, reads NAGVMQNPRHLVRRRGQEARLRCSPMKGHSHVYWYRQLPEEGLKFMVYLQKENIIDESGMPKERFSAEFPKEGPSILRIQQVVRGDSAAYFCASSPAGQGAHSPLHFGNGTRLTVT.

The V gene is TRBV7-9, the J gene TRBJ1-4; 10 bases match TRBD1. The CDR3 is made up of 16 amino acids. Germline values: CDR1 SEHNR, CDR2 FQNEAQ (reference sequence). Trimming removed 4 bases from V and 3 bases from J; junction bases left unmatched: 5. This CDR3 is CASSSGQGVANEKLFF. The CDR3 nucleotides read TGTGCCAGCAGCTCCGGACAGGGGGTTGCTAATGAAAAACTGTTTTTT.

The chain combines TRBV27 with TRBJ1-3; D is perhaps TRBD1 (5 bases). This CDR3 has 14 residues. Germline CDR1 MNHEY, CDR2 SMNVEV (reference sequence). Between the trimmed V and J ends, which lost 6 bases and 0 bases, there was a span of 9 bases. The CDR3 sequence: CASRGLISGNTIYF. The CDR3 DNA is TGTGCCAGCAGGGGACTCATCTCTGGAAACACCATATATTTT.

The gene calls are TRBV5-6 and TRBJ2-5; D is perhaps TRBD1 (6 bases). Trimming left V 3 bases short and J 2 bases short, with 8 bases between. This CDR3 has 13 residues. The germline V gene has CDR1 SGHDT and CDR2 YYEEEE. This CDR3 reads CASSSGQQETQYF. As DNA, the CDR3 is TGTGCCAGCAGCTCCGGACAGCAAGAGACCCAGTACTTC. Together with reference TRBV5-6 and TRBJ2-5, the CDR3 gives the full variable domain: DAGVTQSPTHLIKTRGQQVTLRCSPKSGHDTVSWYQQALGQGPQFIFQYYEEEERQRGNFPDRFSGHQFPNYSSELNVNALLLGDSALYLCASSSGQQETQYFGPGTRLLVL.

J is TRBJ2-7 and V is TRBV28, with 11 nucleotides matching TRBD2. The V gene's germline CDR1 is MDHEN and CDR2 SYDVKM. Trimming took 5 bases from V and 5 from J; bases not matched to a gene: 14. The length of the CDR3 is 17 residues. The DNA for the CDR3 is TGTGCCAGCAGTACGTTTAGCGGGAGGGCCGGGCGGAACGAGCAGTACTTC. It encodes CASSTFSGRAGRNEQYF.

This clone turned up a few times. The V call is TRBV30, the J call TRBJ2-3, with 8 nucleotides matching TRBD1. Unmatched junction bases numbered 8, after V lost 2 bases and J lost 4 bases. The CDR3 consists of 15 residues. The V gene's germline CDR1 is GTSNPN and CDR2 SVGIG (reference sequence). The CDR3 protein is CAWSIEGQGPDTQYF. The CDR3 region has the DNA TGTGCCTGGAGTATAGAAGGACAGGGCCCAGATACGCAGTATTTT.

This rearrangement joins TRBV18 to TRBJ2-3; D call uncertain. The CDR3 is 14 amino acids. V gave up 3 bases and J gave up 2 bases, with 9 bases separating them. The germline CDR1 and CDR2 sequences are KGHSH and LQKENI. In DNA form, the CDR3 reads TGTGCCAGCTCACCTAGGCGGTTCACAGATACGCAGTATTTT. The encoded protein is CASSPRRFTDTQYF.

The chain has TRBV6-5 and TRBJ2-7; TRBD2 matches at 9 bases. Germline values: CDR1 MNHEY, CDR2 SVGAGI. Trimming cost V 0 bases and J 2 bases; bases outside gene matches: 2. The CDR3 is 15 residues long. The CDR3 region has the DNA TGTGCCAGCAGTTACTCAGCGGGAGGTACCTACGAGCAGTACTTC. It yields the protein CASSYSAGGTYEQYF.

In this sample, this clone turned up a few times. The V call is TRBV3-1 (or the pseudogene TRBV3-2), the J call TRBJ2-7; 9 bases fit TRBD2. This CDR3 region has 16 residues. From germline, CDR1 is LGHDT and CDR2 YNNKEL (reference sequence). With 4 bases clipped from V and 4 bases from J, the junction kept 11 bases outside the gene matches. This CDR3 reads CASSPGGGRAEYEQYF. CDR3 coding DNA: TGTGCCAGCAGCCCCGGGGGCGGGAGGGCCGAGTACGAGCAGTACTTC.

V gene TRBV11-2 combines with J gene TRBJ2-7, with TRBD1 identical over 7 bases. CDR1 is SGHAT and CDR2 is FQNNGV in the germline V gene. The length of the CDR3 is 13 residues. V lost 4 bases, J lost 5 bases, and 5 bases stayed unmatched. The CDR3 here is CASSSDRADEQYF. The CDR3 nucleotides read TGTGCCAGCAGCTCAGACAGGGCCGACGAGCAGTACTTC. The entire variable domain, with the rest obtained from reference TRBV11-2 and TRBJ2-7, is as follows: EAGVAQSPRYKIIEKRQSVAFWCNPISGHATLYWYQQILGQGPKLLIQFQNNGVVDDSQLPKDRFSAERLKGVDSTLKIQPAKLEDSAVYLCASSSDRADEQYFGPGTRLTVT.

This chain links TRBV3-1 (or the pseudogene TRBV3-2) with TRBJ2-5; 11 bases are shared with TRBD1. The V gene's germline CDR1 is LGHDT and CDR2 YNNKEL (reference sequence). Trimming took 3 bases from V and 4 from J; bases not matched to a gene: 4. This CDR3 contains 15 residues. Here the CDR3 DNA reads TGTGCCAGCAGCCAGGGACAGGGGGTGGGAGAGACCCAGTACTTC. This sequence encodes CASSQGQGVGETQYF.

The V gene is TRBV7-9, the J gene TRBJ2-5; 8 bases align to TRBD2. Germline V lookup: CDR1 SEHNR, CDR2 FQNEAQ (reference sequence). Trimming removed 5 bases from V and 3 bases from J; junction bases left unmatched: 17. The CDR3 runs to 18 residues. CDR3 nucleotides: TGTGCCAGCAGCCCAAGGGACTGGGTAGCGGGGAAAAAAGAGACCCAGTACTTC. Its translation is CASSPRDWVAGKKETQYF.

CDR3 amino acids: CASYPGRGAEAFF. The CDR3 bases are TGTGCCAGTTACCCGGGGCGCGGGGCTGAAGCTTTCTTT. The chain combines TRBV6-5 with TRBJ1-1; D is possibly TRBD1 (5 bases). The V end was cut by 9 bases, the J end by 6 bases, with 17 bases between. The germline V gene has CDR1 MNHEY and CDR2 SVGAGI. The CDR3 covers 13 residues.

CDR3 region: CAISPVLTGMETQYF. DNA of the CDR3: TGTGCCATCAGTCCCGTCCTAACAGGGATGGAGACCCAGTACTTC. The chain employs TRBV10-3 and TRBJ2-5; a weak D match, TRBD1 (6 bases). The V end was cut by 5 bases, the J end by 5 bases, with 18 bases between. This CDR3 contains 15 residues. Germline assignment: CDR1 ENHRY and CDR2 SYGVKD.

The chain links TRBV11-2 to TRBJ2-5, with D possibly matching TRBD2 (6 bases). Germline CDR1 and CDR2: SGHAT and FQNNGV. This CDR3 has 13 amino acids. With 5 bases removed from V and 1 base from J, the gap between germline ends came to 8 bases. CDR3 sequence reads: CASSRRAQETQYF. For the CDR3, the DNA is TGTGCCAGCAGCCGGAGGGCCCAAGAGACCCAGTACTTC.

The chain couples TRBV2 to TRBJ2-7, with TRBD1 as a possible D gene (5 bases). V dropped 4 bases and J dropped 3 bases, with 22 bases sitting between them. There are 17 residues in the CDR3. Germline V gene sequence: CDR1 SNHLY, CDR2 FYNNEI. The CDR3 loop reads CASSGGSSRSSHYEQYF. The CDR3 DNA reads TGTGCCAGCAGTGGGGGCTCCTCGCGGAGCTCCCACTACGAGCAGTACTTC.

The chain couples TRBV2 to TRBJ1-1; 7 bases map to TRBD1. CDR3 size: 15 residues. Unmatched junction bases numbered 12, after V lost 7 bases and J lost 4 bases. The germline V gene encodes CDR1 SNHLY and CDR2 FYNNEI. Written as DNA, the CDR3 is TGTGCCAGCACCGGGTTGGCAGGGGGGTTCACTGAAGCTTTCTTT. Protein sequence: CASTGLAGGFTEAFF.

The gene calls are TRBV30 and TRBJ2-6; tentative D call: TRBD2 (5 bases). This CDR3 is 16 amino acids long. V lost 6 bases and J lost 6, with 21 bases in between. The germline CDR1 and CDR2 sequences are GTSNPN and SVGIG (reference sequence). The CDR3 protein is CACPRAGSTVANVLTF. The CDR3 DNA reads TGTGCCTGCCCCCGGGCGGGTAGCACTGTGGCCAACGTCCTGACTTTC. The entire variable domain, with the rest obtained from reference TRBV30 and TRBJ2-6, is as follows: SQTIHQWPATLVQPVGSPLSLECTVEGTSNPNLYWYRQAAGRGLQLLFYSVGIGQISSEVPQNLSASRPQDRQFILSSKKLLLSDSGFYLCACPRAGSTVANVLTFGAGSRLTVL.

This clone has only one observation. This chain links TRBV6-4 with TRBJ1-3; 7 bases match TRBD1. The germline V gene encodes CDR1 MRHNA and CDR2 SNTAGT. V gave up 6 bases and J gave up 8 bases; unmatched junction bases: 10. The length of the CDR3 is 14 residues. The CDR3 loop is CASRPDRASDTIYF. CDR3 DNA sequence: TGTGCCAGCAGACCTGACAGGGCGTCGGACACCATATATTTT.

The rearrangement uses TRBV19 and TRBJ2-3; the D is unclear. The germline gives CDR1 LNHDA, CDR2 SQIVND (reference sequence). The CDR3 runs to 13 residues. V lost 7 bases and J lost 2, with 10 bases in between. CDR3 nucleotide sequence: TGTGCCAGTACCCGAAGAGACACAGATACGCAGTATTTT. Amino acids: CASTRRDTDTQYF.

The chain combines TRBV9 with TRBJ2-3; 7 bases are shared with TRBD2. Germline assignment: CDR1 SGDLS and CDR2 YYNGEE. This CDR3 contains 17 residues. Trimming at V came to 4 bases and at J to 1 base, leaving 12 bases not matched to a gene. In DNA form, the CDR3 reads TGTGCCAGCAGCATGGGTTCGGGAGGACGCCGCACAGATACGCAGTATTTT. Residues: CASSMGSGGRRTDTQYF.

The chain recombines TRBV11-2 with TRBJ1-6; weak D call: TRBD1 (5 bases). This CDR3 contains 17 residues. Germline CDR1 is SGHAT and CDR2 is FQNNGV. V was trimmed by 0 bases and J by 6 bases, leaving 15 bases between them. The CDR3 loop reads CASSLDTTQARNSPLHF. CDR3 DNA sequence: TGTGCCAGCAGCTTAGATACCACACAGGCCCGTAATTCACCCCTCCACTTT.

CDR3 loop: CASLTGANTGELFF. As DNA, the CDR3 is TGTGCCAGCCTGACAGGGGCGAACACCGGGGAGCTGTTTTTT. The chain joins TRBV6-5 to TRBJ2-2, with TRBD1 identical over 8 bases. With 8 bases clipped from V and 0 bases from J, the junction kept 2 bases outside the gene matches. The CDR3 has 14 residues. Germline assignment: CDR1 MNHEY and CDR2 SVGAGI.

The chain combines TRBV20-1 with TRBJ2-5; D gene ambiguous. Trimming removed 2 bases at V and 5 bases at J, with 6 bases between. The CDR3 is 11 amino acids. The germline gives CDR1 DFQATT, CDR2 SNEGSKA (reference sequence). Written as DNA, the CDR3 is TGCAGTGCTAGATCCGGGGAGACCCAGTACTTC. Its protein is CSARSGETQYF.

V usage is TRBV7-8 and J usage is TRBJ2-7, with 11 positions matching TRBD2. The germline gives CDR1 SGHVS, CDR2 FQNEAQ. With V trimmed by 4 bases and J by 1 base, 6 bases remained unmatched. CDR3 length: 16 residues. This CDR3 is CASSSSGTSGSYEQYF. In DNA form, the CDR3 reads TGTGCCAGCAGCTCGTCCGGGACTAGCGGTTCCTACGAGCAGTACTTC.

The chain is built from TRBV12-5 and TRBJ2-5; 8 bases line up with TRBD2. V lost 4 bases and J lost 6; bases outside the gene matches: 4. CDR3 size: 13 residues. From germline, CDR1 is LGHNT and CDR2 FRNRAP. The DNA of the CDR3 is TGTGCTAGTGGTTCGGGACTAGTGAAGACCCAGTACTTC. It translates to CASGSGLVKTQYF.